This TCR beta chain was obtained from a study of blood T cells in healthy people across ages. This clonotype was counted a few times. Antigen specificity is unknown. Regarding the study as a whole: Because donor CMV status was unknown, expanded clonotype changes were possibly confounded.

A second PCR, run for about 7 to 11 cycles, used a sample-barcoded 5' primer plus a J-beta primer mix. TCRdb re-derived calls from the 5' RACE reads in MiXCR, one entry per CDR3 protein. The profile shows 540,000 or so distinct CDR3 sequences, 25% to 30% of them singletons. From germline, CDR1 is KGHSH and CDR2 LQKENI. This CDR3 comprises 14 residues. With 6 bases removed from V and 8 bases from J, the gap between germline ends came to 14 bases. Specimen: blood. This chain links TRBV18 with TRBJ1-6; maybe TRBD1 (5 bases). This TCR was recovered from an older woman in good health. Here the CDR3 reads CASSPQGSYSPLHF. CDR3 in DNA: TGTGCCAGCTCGCCTCAGGGAAGCTATTCACCCCTCCACTTT. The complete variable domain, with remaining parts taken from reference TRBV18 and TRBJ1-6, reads NAGVMQNPRHLVRRRGQEARLRCSPMKGHSHVYWYRQLPEEGLKFMVYLQKENIIDESGMPKERFSAEFPKEGPSILRIQQVVRGDSAAYFCASSPQGSYSPLHFGNGTRLTVT.